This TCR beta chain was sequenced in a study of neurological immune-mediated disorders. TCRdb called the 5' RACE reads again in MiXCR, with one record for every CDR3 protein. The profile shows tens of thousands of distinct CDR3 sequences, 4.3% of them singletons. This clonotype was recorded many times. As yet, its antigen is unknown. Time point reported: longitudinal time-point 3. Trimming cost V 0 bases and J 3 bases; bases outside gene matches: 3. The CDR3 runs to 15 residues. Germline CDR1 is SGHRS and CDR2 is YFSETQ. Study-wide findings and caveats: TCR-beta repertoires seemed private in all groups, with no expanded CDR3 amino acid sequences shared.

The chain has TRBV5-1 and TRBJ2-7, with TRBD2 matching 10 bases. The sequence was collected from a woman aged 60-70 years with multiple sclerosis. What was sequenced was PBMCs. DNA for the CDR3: TGCGCCAGCAGCTTGGTGGCTAGCGGGGGCTACGAGCAGTACTTC. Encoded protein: CASSLVASGGYEQYF.